This T cell receptor beta chain came from a study of blood T cells in healthy people across ages. Study conclusions and caveats: Diversity estimates drawn from one million T cells were deemed underestimates.

In regard to this clonotype: Antigen: not known.

It was with a sample-barcoded 5' primer and a J-beta primer mix that a second PCR of roughly 7 to 12 cycles was run. One entry per CDR3 protein results from TCRdb running MiXCR on the 5' RACE reads. Among about 540,000 distinct CDR3 sequences, around 24% were seen once, and the ten largest hold less than 9%. From germline, CDR1 is MGHDK and CDR2 SYGVNS. V dropped 3 bases and J dropped 3; count of bases not matched to a gene: 13. The CDR3 length is 19 residues. Separately, the same data were catalogued under a study of T cells of mothers and their children. That report notes: When the second PCR was run, its M1S primer added sample barcodes and 2-4 random nucleotides.

The chain employs TRBV25-1 and TRBJ2-2, with 10 bases that match TRBD1. The sample taken for sequencing was blood. The clonotype originates from a boy aged 5-17 years in good health. CDR3 residues: CASSERLKDRGHHTGELFF. CDR3 DNA sequence: TGTGCCAGCAGTGAGCGGCTTAAAGACAGGGGGCACCACACCGGGGAGCTGTTTTTT.